A single T cell receptor beta chain is shown here with its context. Its antigen is unidentified. TCRdb re-analysed the RT-PCR reads in MiXCR, keeping a single row per CDR3 protein. The sample contains approximately 500,000 distinct CDR3 sequences, under 15% of which appear only once. This entry belongs to a study of response to subunit inactivated influenza vaccine. Overall study findings and caveats: After each seasonal influenza vaccination, few new T cells are recruited, the authors suggested.

The CDR3 sequence is 15 residues long. The V end lost 1 base, the J end lost 2 bases, and 10 bases lay between the germline ends. Germline values: CDR1 LNHNV, CDR2 YYDKDF (reference sequence). The clonotype comes from a man in his fifties who received an inactivated influenza vaccine. The V call is TRBV15, the J call TRBJ2-3, with TRBD2 as a possible D gene (6 bases). The source material was PBMCs from blood, sampled roughly 48 days after vaccination. The CDR3 region is CATSRVRRATDTQYF. CDR3 DNA: TGTGCCACCAGCAGAGTACGGAGGGCCACAGATACGCAGTATTTT.